The table lists the clone carrying this T cell receptor beta chain with a count of one. Its target is unknown. The data belong to a study of T cell responses to AZD1222 COVID-19 vaccine. Background on the study: Second-dose schedules of about 4 or about 12 weeks were combined. Study findings and constraints: White British people made up most donors, females outnumbered males, and clonal diversity was possibly underestimated.

Clones were read by immunoSEQ multiplex PCR, and TCRdb kept only the in-frame ones, dropping some. The data contain around 84,000 clones, nearly 90% of them seen just once; the ten biggest clones take up under 6.5%. V shed 4 bases and J 7 bases; nucleotides not matched to a gene: 10. Germline-derived CDR1 and CDR2 are SGHNT and YYREEE (reference sequence). The CDR3 loop spans 16 amino acids. Sequencing was performed on peripheral blood, taken on day 0 of AZD1222 vaccination. The V gene is TRBV5-4, the J gene TRBJ2-1, with TRBD2 identical over 11 bases. The TCR comes from an adult in good health. CDR3 residues: CASSHGLAGGPNEQFF. In DNA form, the CDR3 reads TGTGCCAGCAGCCATGGGCTAGCGGGAGGACCAAATGAGCAGTTCTTC. Supplemented by reference TRBV5-4 and TRBJ2-1, the full variable domain reads ETGVTQSPTHLIKTRGQQVTLRCSSQSGHNTVSWYQQALGQGPQFIFQYYREEENGRGNFPPRFSGLQFPNYSSELNVNALELDDSALYLCASSHGLAGGPNEQFFGPGTRLTVL.